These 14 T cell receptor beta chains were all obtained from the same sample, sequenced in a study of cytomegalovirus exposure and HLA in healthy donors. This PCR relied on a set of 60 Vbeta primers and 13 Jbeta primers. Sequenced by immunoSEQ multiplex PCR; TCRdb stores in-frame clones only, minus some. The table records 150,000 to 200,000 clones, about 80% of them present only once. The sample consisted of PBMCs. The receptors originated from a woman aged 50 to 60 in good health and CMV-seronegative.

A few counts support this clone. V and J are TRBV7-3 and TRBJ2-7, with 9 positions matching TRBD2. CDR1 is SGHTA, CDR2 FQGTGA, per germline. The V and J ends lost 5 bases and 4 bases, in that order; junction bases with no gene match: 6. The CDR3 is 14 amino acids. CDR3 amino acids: CASSRGGGDYEQYF. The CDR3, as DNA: TGTGCCAGCAGCCGCGGGGGGGGCGATTACGAGCAGTACTTC.

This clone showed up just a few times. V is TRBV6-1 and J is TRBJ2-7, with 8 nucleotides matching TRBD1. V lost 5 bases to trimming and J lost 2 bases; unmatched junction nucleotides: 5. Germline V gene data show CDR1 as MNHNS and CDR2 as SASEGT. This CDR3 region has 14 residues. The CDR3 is CASSSQGGPYEQYF. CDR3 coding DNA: TGTGCCAGCAGTTCACAGGGGGGCCCCTACGAGCAGTACTTC.

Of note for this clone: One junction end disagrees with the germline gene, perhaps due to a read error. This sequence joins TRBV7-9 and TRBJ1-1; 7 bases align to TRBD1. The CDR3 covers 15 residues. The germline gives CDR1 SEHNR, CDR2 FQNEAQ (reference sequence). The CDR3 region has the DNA TGTTCCAGCAGCTTAGTTCAGGGGGTCGGCGCTGAAGCTTTCTTT. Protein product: CSSSLVQGVGAEAFF. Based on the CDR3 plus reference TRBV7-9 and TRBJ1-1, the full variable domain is DTGVSQNPRHKITKRGQNVTFRCDPISEHNRLYWYRQTLGQGPEFLTYFQNEAQLEKSRLLSDRFSAERPKGSFSTLEIQRTEQGDSAMYLCSSSLVQGVGAEAFFGQGTRLTVV.

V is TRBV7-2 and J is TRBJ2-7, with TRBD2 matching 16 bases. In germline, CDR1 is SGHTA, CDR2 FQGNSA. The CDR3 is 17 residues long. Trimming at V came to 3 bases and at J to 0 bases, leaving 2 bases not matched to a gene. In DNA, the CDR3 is TGTGCCAGCAGCTTGGGACTAGCGGGGGGGAGCTCCTACGAGCAGTACTTC. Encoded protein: CASSLGLAGGSSYEQYF. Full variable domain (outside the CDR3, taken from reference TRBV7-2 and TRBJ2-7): GAGVSQSPSNKVTEKGKDVELRCDPISGHTALYWYRQSLGQGLEFLIYFQGNSAPDKSGLPSDRFSAERTGGSVSTLTIQRTQQEDSAVYLCASSLGLAGGSSYEQYFGPGTRLTVT.

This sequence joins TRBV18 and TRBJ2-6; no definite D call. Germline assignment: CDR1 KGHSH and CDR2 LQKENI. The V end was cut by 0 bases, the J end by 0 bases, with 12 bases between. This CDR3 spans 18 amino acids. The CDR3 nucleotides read TGTGCCAGCTCACCACCGCTGGCGGCCTCCTCTGGGGCCAACGTCCTGACTTTC. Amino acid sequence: CASSPPLAASSGANVLTF.

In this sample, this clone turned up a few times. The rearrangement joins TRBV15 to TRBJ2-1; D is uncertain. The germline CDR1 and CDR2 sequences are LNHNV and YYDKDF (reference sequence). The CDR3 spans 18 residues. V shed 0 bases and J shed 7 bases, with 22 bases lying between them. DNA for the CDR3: TGTGCCACCAGCAGAGATCTCGAGTTGGCAGCCCCGAGGAATGAGCAGTTCTTC. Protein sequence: CATSRDLELAAPRNEQFF.

In nucleotides, the CDR3 is TGCGCCAGCAGCCAAGATAGGGGGTCAGGAGGCTACACCTTC. Translated: CASSQDRGSGGYTF. The V call is TRBV4-1, the J call TRBJ1-2, with D perhaps matching TRBD1 (6 bases). The CDR3 covers 14 residues. CDR1 is MGHRA, CDR2 YSYEKL, per germline. With 0 bases removed from V and 8 bases from J, the gap between germline ends came to 13 bases.

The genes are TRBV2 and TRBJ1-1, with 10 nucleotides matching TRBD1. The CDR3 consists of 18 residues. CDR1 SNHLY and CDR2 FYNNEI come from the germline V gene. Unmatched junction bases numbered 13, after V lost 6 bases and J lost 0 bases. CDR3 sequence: CASRRTRDRGNMNTEAFF. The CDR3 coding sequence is TGTGCCAGCAGAAGAACCCGGGACAGGGGCAACATGAACACTGAAGCTTTCTTT.

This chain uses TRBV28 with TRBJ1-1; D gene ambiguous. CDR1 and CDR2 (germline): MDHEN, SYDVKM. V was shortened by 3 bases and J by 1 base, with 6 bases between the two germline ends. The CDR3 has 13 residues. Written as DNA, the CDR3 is TGTGCCAGCAGTTTCGGCGGGAACACTGAAGCTTTCTTT. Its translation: CASSFGGNTEAFF.

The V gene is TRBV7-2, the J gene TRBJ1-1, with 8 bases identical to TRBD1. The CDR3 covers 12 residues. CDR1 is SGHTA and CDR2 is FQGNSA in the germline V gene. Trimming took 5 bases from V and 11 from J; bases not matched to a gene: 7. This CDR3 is CASSGGAGGAFF. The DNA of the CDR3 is TGTGCCAGCAGCGGAGGGGCAGGGGGCGCTTTCTTT. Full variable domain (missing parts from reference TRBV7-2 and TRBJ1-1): GAGVSQSPSNKVTEKGKDVELRCDPISGHTALYWYRQSLGQGLEFLIYFQGNSAPDKSGLPSDRFSAERTGGSVSTLTIQRTQQEDSAVYLCASSGGAGGAFFGQGTRLTVV.

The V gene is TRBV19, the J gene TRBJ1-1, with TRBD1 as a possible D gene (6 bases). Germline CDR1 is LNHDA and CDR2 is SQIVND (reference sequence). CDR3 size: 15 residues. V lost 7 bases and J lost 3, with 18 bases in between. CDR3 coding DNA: TGTGCCAGTATCCACCGGGGGGGGGCGGACACTGAAGCTTTCTTT. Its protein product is CASIHRGGADTEAFF.

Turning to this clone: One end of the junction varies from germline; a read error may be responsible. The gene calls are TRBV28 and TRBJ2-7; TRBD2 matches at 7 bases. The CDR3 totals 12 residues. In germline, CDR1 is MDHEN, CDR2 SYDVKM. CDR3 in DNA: TGTGCCAGCAGTCCCGGGGACTACGAGCAGTGCTTC. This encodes CASSPGDYEQCF.

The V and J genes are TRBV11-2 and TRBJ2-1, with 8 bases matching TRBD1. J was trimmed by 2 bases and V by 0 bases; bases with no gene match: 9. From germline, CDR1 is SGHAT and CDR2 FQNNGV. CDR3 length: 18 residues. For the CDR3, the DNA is TGTGCCAGCAGCTTAGAATTTAGGACAGGGAGCCCCTACAATGAGCAGTTCTTC. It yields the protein CASSLEFRTGSPYNEQFF. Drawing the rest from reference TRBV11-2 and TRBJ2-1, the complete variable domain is EAGVAQSPRYKIIEKRQSVAFWCNPISGHATLYWYQQILGQGPKLLIQFQNNGVVDDSQLPKDRFSAERLKGVDSTLKIQPAKLEDSAVYLCASSLEFRTGSPYNEQFFGPGTRLTVL.

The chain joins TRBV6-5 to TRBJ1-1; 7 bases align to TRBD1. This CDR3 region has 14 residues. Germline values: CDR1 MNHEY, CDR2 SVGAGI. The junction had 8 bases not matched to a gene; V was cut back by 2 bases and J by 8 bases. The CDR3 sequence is CASSYTSGTVEAFF. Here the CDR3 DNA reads TGTGCCAGCAGTTACACGTCAGGGACAGTAGAAGCTTTCTTT.